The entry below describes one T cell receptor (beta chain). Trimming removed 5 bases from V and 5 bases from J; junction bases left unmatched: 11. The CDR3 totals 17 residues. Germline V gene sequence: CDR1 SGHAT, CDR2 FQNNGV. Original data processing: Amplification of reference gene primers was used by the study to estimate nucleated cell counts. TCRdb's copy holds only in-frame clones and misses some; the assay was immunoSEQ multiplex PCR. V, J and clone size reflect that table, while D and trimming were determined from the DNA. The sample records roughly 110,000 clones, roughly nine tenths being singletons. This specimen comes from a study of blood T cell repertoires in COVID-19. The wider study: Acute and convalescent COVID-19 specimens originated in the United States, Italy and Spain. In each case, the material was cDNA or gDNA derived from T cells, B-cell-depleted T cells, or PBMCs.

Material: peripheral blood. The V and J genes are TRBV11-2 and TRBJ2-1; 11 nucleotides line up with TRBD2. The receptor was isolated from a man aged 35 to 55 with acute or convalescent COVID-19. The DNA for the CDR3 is TGTGCCAGCAGCCTACATGGGACTAGCGGATCAAACAATGAGCAGTTCTTC. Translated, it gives CASSLHGTSGSNNEQFF.